This T cell receptor (beta chain) was recovered during a study of vaccination effects on CD4 cells after COVID-19. Study-wide background: In the ViraFEST assay, antigen-specific CD4+ clonotypes were identified by expansion after peptide-pool stimulation.

Sequencing was performed with immunoSEQ multiplex PCR; in TCRdb, only in-frame clones are kept and a portion is missing. The profile shows under 35,000 clones, roughly 81% of them singletons. The V and J ends lost 5 bases and 3 bases respectively, with 17 bases between them. Germline values: CDR1 SGHAT, CDR2 FQNNGV. The CDR3 loop spans 16 amino acids. A word on this clone: What it binds is unknown.

Following culture for about ten days, CD4+ T cells were isolated. Vaccine administered to participants consisted of two doses of either BNT162b2 or mRNA-1273. Half the medium was swapped for IL-2 medium on days 3 and 7. The rearrangement links TRBV11-2 to TRBJ2-1; D might be TRBD2 (5 bases). Sequencing used CD4+ T cells from PBMCs cultured without peptide, obtained after COVID-19 vaccination. The TCR sequence derives from a human donor who received a COVID-19 vaccine. As DNA, the CDR3 is TGTGCCAGCAGCAACCCCGGGATGCCGAACTACAATGAGCAGTTCTTC. Translating it yields CASSNPGMPNYNEQFF.